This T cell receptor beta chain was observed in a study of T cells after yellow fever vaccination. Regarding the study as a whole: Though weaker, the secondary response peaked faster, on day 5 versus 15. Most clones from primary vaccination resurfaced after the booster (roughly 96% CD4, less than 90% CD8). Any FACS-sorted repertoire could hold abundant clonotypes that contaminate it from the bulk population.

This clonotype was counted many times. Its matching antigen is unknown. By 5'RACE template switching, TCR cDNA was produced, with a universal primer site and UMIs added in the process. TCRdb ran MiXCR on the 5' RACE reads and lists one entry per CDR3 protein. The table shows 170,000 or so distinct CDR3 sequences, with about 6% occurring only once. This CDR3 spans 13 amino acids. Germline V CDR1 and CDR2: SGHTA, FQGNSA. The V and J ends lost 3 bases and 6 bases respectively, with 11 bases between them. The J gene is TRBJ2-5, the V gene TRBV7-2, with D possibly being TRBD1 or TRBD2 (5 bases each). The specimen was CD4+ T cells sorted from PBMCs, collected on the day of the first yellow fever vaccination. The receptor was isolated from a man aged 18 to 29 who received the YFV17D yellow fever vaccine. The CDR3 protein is CASSLRGEKTQYF. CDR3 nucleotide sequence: TGTGCCAGCAGCTTGAGGGGCGAAAAGACCCAGTACTTC. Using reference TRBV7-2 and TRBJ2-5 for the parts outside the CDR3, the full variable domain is GAGVSQSPSNKVTEKGKDVELRCDPISGHTALYWYRQSLGQGLEFLIYFQGNSAPDKSGLPSDRFSAERTGGSVSTLTIQRTQQEDSAVYLCASSLRGEKTQYFGPGTRLLVL.